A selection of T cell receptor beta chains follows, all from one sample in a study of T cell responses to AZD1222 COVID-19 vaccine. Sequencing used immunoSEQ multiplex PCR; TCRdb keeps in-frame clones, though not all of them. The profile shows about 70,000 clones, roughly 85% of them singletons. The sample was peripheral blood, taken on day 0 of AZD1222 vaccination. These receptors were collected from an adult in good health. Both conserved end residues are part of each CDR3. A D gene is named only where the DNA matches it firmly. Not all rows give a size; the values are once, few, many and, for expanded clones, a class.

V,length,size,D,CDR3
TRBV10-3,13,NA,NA,CALRGEDTGELFF
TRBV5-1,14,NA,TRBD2,CASSLAAGGHEQFF
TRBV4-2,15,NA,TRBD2,CASSGLAGEADTQYF
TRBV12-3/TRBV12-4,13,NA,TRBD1,CASSPDRTYGYTF
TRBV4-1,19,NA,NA,CASSQEGLEATYYNYGYTF
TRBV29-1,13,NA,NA,CSVEDPEGTEAFF
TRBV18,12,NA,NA,CASSRGYNEQFF
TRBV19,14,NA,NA,CASSIEPGPYEQYF
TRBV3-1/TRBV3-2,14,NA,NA,CASSPDYSTDTQYF
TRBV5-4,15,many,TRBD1,CASSNRQGGDSPLHF
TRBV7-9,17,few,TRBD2,CASSLDTGTSSYNEQFF
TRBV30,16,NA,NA,CAYIPWAASNTGELFF
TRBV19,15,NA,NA,CASLSEATGNYGYTF
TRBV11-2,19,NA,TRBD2,CASSLGGGGRAVSYNEQFF
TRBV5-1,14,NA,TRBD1,CASSIIRGDTEAFF
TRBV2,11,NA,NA,CAGGRGDGYTF
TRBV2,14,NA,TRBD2,CASSSGLGSLEQFF
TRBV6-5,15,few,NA,CASSTLRGQVDTQYF
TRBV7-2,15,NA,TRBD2,CASSLGLAGFYEQYF
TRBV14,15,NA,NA,CASSPVADYQREQYF
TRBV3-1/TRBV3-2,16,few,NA,CASSQSGAGDQETQYF
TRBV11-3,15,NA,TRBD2,CASSLGLAETDTQYF
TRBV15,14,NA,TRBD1,CATTGTGGAYGYTF
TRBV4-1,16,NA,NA,CASSQGRGYSYNEQFF
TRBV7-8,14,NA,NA,CASSLATAGYEQYF
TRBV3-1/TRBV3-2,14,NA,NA,CASSQLRVYNEQFF
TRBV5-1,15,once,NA,CASAEGASYNSPLHF
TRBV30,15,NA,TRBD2,CACHNSGRAIDEQFF
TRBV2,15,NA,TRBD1,CASSSTGTGNNEQFF
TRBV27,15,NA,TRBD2,CASSFLPGTSYEQYF
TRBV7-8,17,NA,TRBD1,CASSLEGAGGPTDTQYF
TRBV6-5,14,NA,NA,CASVFGQLNTEAFF
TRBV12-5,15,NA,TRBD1,CASGSGQVNTGELFF
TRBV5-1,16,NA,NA,CASSLVPIRGSTEAFF
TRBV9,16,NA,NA,CASSVVGRGGQETQYF
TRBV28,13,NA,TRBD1,CASSFSDRDIAFF
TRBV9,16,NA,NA,CASSDPQGPGANVLTF
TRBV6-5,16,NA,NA,CASSYSPGTGANVLTF
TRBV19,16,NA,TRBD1,CASSIWTGAGNSPLHF
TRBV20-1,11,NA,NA,CSARQRNEQFF
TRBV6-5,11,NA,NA,CASSSRGQQYF
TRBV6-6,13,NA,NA,CASSSGAGGTLHF
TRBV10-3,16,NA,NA,CAISEGAGRGADTQYF